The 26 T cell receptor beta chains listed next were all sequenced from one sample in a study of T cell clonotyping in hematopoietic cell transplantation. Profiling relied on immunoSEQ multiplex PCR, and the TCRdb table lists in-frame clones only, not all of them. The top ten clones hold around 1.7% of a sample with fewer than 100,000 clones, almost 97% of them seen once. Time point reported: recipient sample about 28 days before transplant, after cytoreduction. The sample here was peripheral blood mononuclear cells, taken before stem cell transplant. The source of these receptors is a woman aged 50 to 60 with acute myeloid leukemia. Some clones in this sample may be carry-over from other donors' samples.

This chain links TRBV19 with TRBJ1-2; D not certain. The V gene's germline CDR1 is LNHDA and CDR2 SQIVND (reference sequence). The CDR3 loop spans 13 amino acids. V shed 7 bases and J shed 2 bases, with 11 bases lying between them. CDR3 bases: TGTGCCAGTACCCAGGACGCGAACTATGGCTACACCTTC. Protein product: CASTQDANYGYTF.

The chain's CDR3 is CAWRVSDRETEAFF. As DNA, the CDR3 is TGTGCCTGGAGGGTTAGTGACAGGGAGACTGAAGCTTTCTTT. The chain carries TRBV30 and TRBJ1-1; 7 positions match TRBD1. The germline V gene encodes CDR1 GTSNPN and CDR2 SVGIG (reference sequence). The CDR3 length is 14 residues. V shed 3 bases and J 5 bases; nucleotides not matched to a gene: 9.

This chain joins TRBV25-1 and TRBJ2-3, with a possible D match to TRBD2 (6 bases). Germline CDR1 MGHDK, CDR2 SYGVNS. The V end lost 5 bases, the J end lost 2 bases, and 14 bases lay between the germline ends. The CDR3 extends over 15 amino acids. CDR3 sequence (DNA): TGTGCCAGCAGTTTCGGAGGGAGTATCACAGATACGCAGTATTTT. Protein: CASSFGGSITDTQYF.

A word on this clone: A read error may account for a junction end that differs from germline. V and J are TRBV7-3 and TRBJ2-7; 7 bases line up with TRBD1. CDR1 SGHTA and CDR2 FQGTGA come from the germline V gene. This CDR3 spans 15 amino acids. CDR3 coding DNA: TGTGCCAGCAGCATAACAGGGGACCCATCCTACGAGCAGTACTTC. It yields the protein CASSITGDPSYEQYF.

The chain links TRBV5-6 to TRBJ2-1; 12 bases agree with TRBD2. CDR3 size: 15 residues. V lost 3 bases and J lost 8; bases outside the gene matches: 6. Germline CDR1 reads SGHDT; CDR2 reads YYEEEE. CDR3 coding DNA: TGTGCCAGCAGCTATTTGACTAGCGGGGGTTATGAGCAGTTCTTC. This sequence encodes CASSYLTSGGYEQFF.

The CDR3 region is CASSLTRGTVSGNTIYF. In DNA form, the CDR3 reads TGTGCCAGCAGCCTCACCCGCGGGACGGTCTCTGGAAACACCATATATTTT. The V and J genes are TRBV7-9 and TRBJ1-3; D may be TRBD1 (5 bases). V lost 5 bases and J lost 0, with 17 bases in between. CDR1 is SEHNR and CDR2 is FQNEAQ in the germline V gene (reference sequence). This CDR3 is built from 17 residues.

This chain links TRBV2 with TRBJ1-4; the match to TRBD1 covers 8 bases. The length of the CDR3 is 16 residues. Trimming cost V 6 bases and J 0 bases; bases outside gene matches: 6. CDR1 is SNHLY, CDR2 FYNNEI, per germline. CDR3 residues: CASSIRQGSTNEKLFF. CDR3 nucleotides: TGTGCCAGCAGCATCAGACAGGGGTCAACTAATGAAAAACTGTTTTTT.

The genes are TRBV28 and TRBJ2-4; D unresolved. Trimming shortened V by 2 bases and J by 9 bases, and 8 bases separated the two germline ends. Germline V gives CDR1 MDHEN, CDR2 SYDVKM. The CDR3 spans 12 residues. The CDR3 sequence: CASSLDGGIQYF. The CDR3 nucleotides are TGTGCCAGCAGTTTAGACGGCGGCATTCAGTACTTC. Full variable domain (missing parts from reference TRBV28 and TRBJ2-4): DVKVTQSSRYLVKRTGEKVFLECVQDMDHENMFWYRQDPGLGLRLIYFSYDVKMKEKGDIPEGYSVSREKKERFSLILESASTNQTSMYLCASSLDGGIQYFGAGTRLSVL.

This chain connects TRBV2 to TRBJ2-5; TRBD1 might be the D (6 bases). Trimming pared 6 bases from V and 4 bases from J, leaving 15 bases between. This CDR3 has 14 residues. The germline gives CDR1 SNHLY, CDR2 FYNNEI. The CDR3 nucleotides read TGTGCCAGCAGGGTCTCGCAGGGGAGAGAGACCCAGTACTTC. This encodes CASRVSQGRETQYF. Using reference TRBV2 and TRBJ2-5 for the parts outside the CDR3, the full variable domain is EPEVTQTPSHQVTQMGQEVILRCVPISNHLYFYWYRQILGQKVEFLVSFYNNEISEKSEIFDDQFSVERPDGSNFTLKIRSTKLEDSAMYFCASRVSQGRETQYFGPGTRLLVL.

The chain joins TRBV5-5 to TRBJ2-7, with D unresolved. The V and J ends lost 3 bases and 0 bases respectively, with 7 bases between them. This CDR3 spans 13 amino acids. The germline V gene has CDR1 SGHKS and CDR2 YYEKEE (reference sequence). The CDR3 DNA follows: TGTGCCAGCAGCTCCTTGTTCTCCTACGAGCAGTACTTC. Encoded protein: CASSSLFSYEQYF.

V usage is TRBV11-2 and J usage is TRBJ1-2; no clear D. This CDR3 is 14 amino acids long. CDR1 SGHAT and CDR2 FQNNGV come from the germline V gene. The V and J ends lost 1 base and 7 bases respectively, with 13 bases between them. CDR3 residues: CASSLGYIGSGYTF. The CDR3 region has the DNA TGTGCCAGCAGCTTAGGTTACATCGGGTCTGGCTACACCTTC.

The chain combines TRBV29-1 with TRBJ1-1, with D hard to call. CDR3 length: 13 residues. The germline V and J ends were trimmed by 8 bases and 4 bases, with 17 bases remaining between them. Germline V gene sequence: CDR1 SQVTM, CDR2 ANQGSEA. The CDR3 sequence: CSLTSRSATEAFF. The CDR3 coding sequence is TGCAGCTTAACCAGCAGGTCGGCCACTGAAGCTTTCTTT.

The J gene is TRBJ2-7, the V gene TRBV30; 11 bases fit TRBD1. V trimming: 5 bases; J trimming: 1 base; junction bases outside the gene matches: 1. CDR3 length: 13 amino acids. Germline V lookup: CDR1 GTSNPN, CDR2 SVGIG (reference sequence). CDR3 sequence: CAWGTGGSYEQYF. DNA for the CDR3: TGTGCCTGGGGGACAGGGGGGTCCTACGAGCAGTACTTC.

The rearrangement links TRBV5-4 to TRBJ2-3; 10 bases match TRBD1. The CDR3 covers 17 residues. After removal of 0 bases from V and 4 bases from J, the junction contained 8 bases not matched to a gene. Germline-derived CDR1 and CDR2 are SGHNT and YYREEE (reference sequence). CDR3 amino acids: CASSLAFGQGGPDTQYF. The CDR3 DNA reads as TGTGCCAGCAGCTTGGCCTTTGGACAGGGGGGCCCAGATACGCAGTATTTT.

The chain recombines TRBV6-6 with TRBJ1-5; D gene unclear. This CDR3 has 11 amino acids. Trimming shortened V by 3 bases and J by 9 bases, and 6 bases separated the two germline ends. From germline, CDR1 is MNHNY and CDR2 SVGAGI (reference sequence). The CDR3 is CASSYLGPQHF. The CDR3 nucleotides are TGTGCCAGCAGTTATCTAGGGCCCCAGCATTTT.

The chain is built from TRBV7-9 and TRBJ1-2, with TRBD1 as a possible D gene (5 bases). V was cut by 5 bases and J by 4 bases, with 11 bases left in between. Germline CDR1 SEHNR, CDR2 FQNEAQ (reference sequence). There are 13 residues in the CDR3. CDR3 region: CASSPGSRYGYTF. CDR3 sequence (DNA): TGTGCCAGCAGCCCAGGGTCCCGCTATGGCTACACCTTC.

The CDR3 nucleotides are TGTGCCAGCAGCTTAGGAGGGACTAGCGCTTACAATGAGCAGTTCTTC. As protein: CASSLGGTSAYNEQFF. The genes are TRBV7-2 and TRBJ2-1; 10 bases match TRBD2. Germline CDR1 is SGHTA and CDR2 is FQGNSA. With 1 base clipped from V and 4 bases from J, the junction kept 4 bases outside the gene matches. This CDR3 is built from 16 residues.

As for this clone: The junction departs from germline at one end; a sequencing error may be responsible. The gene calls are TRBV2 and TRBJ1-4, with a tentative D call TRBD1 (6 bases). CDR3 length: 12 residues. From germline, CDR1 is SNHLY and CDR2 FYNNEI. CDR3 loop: CASSYSGAGYDF. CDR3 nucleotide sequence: TGTGCCAGCAGTTATTCGGGGGCCGGCTATGACTTT.

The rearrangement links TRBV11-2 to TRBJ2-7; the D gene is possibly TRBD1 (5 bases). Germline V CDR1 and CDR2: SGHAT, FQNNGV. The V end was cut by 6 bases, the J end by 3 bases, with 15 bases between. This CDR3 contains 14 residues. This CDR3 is CASSFSIQDYEQYF. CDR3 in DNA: TGTGCCAGCAGTTTTAGTATACAGGACTACGAGCAGTACTTC.

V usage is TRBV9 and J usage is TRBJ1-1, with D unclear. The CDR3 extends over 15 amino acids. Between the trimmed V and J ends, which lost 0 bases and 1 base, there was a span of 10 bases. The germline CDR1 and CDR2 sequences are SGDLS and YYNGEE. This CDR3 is CASSVAGNQNTEAFF. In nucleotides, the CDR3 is TGTGCCAGCAGCGTAGCGGGAAATCAGAACACTGAAGCTTTCTTT. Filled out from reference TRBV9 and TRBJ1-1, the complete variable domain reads DSGVTQTPKHLITATGQRVTLRCSPRSGDLSVYWYQQSLDQGLQFLIQYYNGEERAKGNILERFSAQQFPDLHSELNLSSLELGDSALYFCASSVAGNQNTEAFFGQGTRLTVV.

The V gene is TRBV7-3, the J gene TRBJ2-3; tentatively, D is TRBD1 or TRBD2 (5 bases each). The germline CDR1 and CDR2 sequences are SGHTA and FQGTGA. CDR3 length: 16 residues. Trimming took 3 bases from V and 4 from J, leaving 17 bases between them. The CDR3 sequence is CASSFVGQGVADTQYF. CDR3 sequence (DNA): TGTGCCAGCAGCTTCGTCGGGCAGGGAGTCGCAGATACGCAGTATTTT.

The DNA of the CDR3 is TGTGCCAGCAGCGCAAGGACCGGACAGGGGAATTCACCCCTCCACTTT. Translating it yields CASSARTGQGNSPLHF. The J gene is TRBJ1-6, the V gene TRBV7-2, with 9 bases fitting TRBD1. After removal of 5 bases from V and 7 bases from J, the junction contained 9 bases not matched to a gene. CDR3 length: 16 amino acids. The V gene's germline CDR1 is SGHTA and CDR2 FQGNSA.

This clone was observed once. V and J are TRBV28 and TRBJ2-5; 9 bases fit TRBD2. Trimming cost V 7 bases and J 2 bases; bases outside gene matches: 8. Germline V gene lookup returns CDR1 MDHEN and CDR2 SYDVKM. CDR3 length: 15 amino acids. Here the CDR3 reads CASTMTSGAQETQYF. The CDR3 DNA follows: TGTGCCAGCACCATGACTAGCGGAGCACAAGAGACCCAGTACTTC.

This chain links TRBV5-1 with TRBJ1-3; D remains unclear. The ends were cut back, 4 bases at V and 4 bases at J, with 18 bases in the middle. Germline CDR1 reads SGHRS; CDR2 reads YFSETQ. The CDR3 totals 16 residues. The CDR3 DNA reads TGCGCCAGCAGCGAGGTGCCCGGTCGCATCGGAAACACCATATATTTT. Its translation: CASSEVPGRIGNTIYF.

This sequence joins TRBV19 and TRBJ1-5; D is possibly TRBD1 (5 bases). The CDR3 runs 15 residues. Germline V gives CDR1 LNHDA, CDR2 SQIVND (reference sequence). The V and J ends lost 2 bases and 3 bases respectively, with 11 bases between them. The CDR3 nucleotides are TGTGCCAGTAGTATACGACAGAACCTCAATCAGCCCCAGCATTTT. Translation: CASSIRQNLNQPQHF.

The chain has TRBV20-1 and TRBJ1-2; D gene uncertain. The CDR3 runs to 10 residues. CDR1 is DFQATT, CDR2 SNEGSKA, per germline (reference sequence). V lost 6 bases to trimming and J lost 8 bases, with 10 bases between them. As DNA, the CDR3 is TGCAGTGCCAGCTCGGGGGGCTACACCTTC. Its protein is CSASSGGYTF.